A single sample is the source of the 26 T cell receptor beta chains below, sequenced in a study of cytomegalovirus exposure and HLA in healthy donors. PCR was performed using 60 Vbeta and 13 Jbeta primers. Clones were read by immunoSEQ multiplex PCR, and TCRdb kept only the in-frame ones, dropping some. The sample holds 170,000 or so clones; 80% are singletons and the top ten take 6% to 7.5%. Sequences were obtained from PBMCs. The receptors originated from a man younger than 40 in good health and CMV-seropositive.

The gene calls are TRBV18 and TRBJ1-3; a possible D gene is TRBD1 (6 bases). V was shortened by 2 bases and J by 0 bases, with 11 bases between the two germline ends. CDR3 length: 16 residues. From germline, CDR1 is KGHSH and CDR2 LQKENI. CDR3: CASSPGTLSSGNTIYF. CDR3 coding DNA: TGTGCCAGCTCACCAGGGACATTGAGCTCTGGAAACACCATATATTTT.

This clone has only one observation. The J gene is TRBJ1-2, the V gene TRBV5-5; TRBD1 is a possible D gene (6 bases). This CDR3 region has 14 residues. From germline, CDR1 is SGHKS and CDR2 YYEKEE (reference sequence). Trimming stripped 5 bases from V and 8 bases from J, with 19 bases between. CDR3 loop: CASRRWGGARGYTF. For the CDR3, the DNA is TGTGCCAGCAGGCGATGGGGGGGGGCACGGGGCTACACCTTC.

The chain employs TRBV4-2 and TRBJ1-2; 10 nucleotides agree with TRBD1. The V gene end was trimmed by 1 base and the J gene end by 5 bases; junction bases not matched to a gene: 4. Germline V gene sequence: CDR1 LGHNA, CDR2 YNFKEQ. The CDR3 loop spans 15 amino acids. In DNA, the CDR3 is TGTGCCAGCAGCCAAGGGACAGGGGGGACTTATGGCTACACCTTC. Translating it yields CASSQGTGGTYGYTF.

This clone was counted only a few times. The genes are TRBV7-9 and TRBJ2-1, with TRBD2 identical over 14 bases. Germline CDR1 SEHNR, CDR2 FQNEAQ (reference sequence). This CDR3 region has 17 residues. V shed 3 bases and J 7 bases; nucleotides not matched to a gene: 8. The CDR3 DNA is TGTGCCAGCAGCTTCCCCAGACTAGCGGGGGGGATAAATGAGCAGTTCTTC. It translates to CASSFPRLAGGINEQFF.

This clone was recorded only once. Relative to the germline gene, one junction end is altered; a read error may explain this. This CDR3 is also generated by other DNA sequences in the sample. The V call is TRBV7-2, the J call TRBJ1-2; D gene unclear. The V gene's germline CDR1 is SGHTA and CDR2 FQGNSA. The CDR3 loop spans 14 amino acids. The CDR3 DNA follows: TGCGCCAGCAGCTCAGAGGAAAACCAATATGGCTACACCTTC. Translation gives CASSSEENQYGYTF.

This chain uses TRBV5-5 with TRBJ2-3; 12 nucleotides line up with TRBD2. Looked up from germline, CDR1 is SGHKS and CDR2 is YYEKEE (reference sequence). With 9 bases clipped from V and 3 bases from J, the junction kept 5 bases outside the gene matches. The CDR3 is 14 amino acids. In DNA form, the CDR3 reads TGTGCCACAAGACTAGCGGGAGTTACAGATACGCAGTATTTT. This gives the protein CATRLAGVTDTQYF.

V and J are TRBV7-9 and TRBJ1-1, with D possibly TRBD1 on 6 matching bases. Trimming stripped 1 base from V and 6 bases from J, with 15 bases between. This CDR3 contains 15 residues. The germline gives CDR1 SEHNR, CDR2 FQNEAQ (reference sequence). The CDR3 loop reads CASSLEGRGASEAFF. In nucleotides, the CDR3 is TGTGCCAGCAGCTTAGAAGGGCGGGGGGCCTCTGAAGCTTTCTTT.

The CDR3 DNA sequence: TGTGCCAGTAAAGCAGGGTGGAGCGGGGGCGAGCAGTACTTC. Protein: CASKAGWSGGEQYF. The V gene is TRBV28, the J gene TRBJ2-7; 8 nucleotides agree with TRBD2. There are 14 residues in the CDR3. Germline CDR1 and CDR2: MDHEN and SYDVKM. Losses at the gene ends were 9 bases for V and 6 bases for J; bases not matched to a gene: 13.

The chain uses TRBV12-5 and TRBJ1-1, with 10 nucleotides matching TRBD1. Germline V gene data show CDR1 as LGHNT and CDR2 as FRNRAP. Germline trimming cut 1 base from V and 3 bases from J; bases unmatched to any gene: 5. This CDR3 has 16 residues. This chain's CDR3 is CASGLGGTGEYTEAFF. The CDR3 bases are TGTGCTAGTGGTTTGGGGGGGACAGGGGAGTACACTGAAGCTTTCTTT. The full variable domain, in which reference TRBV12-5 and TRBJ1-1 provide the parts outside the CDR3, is DARVTQTPRHKVTEMGQEVTMRCQPILGHNTVFWYRQTMMQGLELLAYFRNRAPLDDSGMPKDRFSAEMPDATLATLKIQPSEPRDSAVYFCASGLGGTGEYTEAFFGQGTRLTVV.

Here the CDR3 DNA reads TGTGCCAGCAGTGTGGAGCGGAATAATTCACCCCTCCACTTT. It yields the protein CASSVERNNSPLHF. The rearrangement joins TRBV2 to TRBJ1-6; no clear D. The CDR3 is 14 amino acids. V lost 4 bases and J lost 5, with 9 bases in between. Germline V gene lookup returns CDR1 SNHLY and CDR2 FYNNEI.

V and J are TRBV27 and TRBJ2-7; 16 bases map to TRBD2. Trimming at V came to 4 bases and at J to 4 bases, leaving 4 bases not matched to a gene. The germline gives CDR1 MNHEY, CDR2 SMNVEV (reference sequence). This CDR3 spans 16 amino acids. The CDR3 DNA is TGTGCCAGCAGTTCGGGACTAGCGGGAGGGCGATACGAGCAGTACTTC. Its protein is CASSSGLAGGRYEQYF.

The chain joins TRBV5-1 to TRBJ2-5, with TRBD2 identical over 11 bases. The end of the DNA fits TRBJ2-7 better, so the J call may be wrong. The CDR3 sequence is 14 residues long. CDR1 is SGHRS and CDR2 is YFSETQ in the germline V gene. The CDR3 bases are TGCGCCAGCAGCTGGCCACTAGCGGGAGACGAGCAGTACTTC. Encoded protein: CASSWPLAGDEQYF.

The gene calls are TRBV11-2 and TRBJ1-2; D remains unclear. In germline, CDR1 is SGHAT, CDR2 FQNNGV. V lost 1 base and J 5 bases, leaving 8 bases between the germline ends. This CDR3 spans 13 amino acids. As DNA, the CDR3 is TGTGCCAGCAGCTTAGCGCCGGGGTATGGCTACACCTTC. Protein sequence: CASSLAPGYGYTF.

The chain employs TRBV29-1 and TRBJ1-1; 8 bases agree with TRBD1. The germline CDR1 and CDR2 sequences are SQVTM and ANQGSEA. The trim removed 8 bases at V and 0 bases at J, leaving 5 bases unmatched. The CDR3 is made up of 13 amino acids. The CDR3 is CSHRQGMNTEAFF. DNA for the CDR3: TGCAGCCATCGACAGGGGATGAACACTGAAGCTTTCTTT. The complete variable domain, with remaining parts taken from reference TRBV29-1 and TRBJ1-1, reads SAVISQKPSRDICQRGTSLTIQCQVDSQVTMMFWYRQQPGQSLTLIATANQGSEATYESGFVIDKFPISRPNLTFSTLTVSNMSPEDSSIYLCSHRQGMNTEAFFGQGTRLTVV.

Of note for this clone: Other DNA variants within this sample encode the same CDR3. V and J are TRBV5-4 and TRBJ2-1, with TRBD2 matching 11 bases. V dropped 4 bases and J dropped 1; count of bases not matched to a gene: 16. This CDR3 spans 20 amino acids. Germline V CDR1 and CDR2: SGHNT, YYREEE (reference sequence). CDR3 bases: TGTGCCAGCAGCCCCGGGACTAGCGGTCGACAAGGTCTTTCCTACAATGAGCAGTTCTTC. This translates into CASSPGTSGRQGLSYNEQFF.

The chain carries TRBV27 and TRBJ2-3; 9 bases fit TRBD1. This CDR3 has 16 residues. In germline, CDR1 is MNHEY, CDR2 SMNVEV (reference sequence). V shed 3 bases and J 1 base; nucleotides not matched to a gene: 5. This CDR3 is CASSFQTGGGTDTQYF. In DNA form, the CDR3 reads TGTGCCAGCAGTTTTCAGACAGGGGGGGGCACAGATACGCAGTATTTT.

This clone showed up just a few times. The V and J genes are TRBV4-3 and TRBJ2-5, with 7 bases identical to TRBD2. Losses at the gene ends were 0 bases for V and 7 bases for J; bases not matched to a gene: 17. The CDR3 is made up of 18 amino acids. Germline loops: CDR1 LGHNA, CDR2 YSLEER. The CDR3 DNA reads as TGCGCCAGCAGCCAAGATCTGAAGTTTAACGGGGGGTCAGGGACCCAGTACTTC. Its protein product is CASSQDLKFNGGSGTQYF.

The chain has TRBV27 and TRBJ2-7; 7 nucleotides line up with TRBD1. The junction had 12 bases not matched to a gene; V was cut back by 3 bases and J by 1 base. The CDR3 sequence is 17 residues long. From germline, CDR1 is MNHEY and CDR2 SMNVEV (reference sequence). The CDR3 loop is CASSFRGVGTESYEQYF. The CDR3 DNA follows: TGTGCCAGCAGTTTCCGAGGGGTGGGGACAGAGTCCTACGAGCAGTACTTC.

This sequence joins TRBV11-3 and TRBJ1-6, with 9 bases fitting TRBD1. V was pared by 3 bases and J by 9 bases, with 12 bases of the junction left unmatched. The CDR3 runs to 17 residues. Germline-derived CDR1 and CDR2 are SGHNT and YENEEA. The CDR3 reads CASSFRQGGVRGSPLHF. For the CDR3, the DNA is TGTGCCAGCAGCTTTCGACAGGGGGGCGTTAGAGGTTCACCCCTCCACTTT.

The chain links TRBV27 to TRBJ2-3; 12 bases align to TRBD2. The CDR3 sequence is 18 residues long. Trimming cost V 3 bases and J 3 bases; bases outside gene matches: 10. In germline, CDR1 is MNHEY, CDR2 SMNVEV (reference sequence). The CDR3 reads CASSFRSVGLAGTDTQYF. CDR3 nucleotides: TGTGCCAGCAGTTTTCGGTCTGTCGGACTAGCGGGGACAGATACGCAGTATTTT.

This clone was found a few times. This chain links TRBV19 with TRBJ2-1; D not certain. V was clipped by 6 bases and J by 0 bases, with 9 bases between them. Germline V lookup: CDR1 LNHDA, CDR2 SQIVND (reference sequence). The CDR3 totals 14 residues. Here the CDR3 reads CASSPSSSYNEQFF. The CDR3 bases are TGTGCCAGTAGCCCTTCGAGCTCCTACAATGAGCAGTTCTTC.

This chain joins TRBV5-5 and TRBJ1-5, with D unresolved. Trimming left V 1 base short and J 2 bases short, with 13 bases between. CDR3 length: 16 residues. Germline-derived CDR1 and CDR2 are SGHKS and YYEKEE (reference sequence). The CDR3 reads CASSLKPPRGNQPQHF. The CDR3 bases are TGTGCCAGCAGCTTGAAACCTCCCCGGGGCAATCAGCCCCAGCATTTT.

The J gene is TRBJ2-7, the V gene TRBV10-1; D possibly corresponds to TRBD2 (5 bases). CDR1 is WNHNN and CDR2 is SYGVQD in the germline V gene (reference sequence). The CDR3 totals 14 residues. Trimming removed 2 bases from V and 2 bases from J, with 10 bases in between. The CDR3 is CASSEPGNAYEQYF. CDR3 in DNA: TGCGCCAGCAGTGAGCCGGGAAACGCCTACGAGCAGTACTTC.

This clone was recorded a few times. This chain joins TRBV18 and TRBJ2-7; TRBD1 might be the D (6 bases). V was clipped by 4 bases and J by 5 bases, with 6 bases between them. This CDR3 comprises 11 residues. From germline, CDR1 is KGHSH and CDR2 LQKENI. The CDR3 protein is CASSQGDEQYF. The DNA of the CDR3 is TGTGCCAGCTCACAGGGGGACGAGCAGTACTTC.

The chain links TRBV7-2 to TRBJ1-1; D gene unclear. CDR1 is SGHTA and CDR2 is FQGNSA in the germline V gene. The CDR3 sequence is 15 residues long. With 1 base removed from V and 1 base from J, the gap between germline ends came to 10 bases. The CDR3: CASSLVRVRNTEAFF. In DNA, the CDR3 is TGTGCCAGCAGCTTAGTGAGGGTTCGGAACACTGAAGCTTTCTTT. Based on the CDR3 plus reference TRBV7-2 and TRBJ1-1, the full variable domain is GAGVSQSPSNKVTEKGKDVELRCDPISGHTALYWYRQSLGQGLEFLIYFQGNSAPDKSGLPSDRFSAERTGGSVSTLTIQRTQQEDSAVYLCASSLVRVRNTEAFFGQGTRLTVV.

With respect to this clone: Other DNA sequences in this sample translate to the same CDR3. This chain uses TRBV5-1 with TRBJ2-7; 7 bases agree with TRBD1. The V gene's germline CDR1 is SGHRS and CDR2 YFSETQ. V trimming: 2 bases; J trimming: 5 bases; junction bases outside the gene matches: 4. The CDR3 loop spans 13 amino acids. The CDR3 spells CASSLAGGNEQYF. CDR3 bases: TGCGCCAGCAGCTTAGCAGGGGGAAACGAGCAGTACTTC.